These 16 T cell receptor beta chains originate from one sample sequenced in a study of shared clonotypes between healthy human individuals. Assay: immunoSEQ multiplex PCR; the TCRdb copy retains only in-frame clones and omits some. The table shows about 2.1 million clones, with around 93% occurring only once. CD45RO-negative cells were positively selected for CCR7, leaving out terminally differentiated effector memory CD45RA+ cells. Sample: naive CD8+ T cells from PBMCs. The origin of the receptors is a man aged 18 to 30 in good health. Some clones in this sample may be carry-over from other donors' samples.

The genes are TRBV7-9 and TRBJ1-5, with 7 bases fitting TRBD1. CDR3 size: 15 residues. V lost 1 base and J lost 4; bases outside the gene matches: 4. In germline, CDR1 is SEHNR, CDR2 FQNEAQ (reference sequence). The CDR3 nucleotides are TGTGCCAGCAGCTTAGGAGGGACAGTAAATCAGCCCCAGCATTTT. Amino acid sequence: CASSLGGTVNQPQHF. Complete variable domain (other parts from reference TRBV7-9 and TRBJ1-5): DTGVSQNPRHKITKRGQNVTFRCDPISEHNRLYWYRQTLGQGPEFLTYFQNEAQLEKSRLLSDRFSAERPKGSFSTLEIQRTEQGDSAMYLCASSLGGTVNQPQHFGDGTRLSIL.

V gene TRBV27 combines with J gene TRBJ1-3, with a possible D match to TRBD1 (5 bases). Germline lookup yields CDR1 MNHEY and CDR2 SMNVEV (reference sequence). There are 18 residues in the CDR3. Trimming shortened V by 2 bases and J by 1 base, and 18 bases separated the two germline ends. In DNA form, the CDR3 reads TGTGCCAGCAGTTTAATTTCTCCAGGGATTTATTCTGGAAACACCATATATTTT. It is translated as CASSLISPGIYSGNTIYF.

This rearrangement joins TRBV27 to TRBJ2-7, with D hard to call. Germline V gene data show CDR1 as MNHEY and CDR2 as SMNVEV (reference sequence). This CDR3 is built from 11 residues. V was shortened by 5 bases and J by 6 bases, with 8 bases between the two germline ends. The CDR3 bases are TGTGCCAGCAGTCCTGGTCTCGAGCAGTACTTC. It specifies CASSPGLEQYF.

V is TRBV19 and J is TRBJ1-2; D uncertain. CDR1 and CDR2 (germline): LNHDA, SQIVND (reference sequence). Deletions cut 5 bases from V and 2 bases from J, with 9 bases between. This CDR3 has 13 residues. Here the CDR3 DNA reads TGTGCCAGTAGTGGTTGGTCCAACTATGGCTACACCTTC. Translating gives CASSGWSNYGYTF.

The chain is built from TRBV21-1 and TRBJ1-4; the table's D call, TRBD1, has no DNA check behind it. TRBV21-1 is a pseudogene. The CDR3 consists of 14 residues. The CDR3 reads CASSKQGADEKLFF. CDR3 bases: TGTGCCAGCAGCAAACAGGGGGCGGATGAAAAACTGTTTTTT.

This chain uses TRBV7-9 with TRBJ2-7; no clear D gene. The CDR3 covers 11 residues. The germline V gene has CDR1 SEHNR and CDR2 FQNEAQ (reference sequence). Trimming pared 8 bases from V and 2 bases from J, leaving 7 bases between. CDR3 region: CASGTAYEQYF. The CDR3 DNA is TGTGCCAGCGGTACGGCCTACGAGCAGTACTTC.

J is TRBJ1-1 and V is TRBV7-9; 8 nucleotides line up with TRBD1. Germline CDR1 SEHNR, CDR2 FQNEAQ (reference sequence). This CDR3 has 13 amino acids. Trimming removed 8 bases from V and 6 bases from J; junction bases left unmatched: 8. The CDR3 bases are TGTGCCAGCGACGGACAGGGTGAGTCTGAAGCTTTCTTT. This encodes CASDGQGESEAFF.

CDR3: CASSSRTSGRVDTQYF. CDR3 DNA: TGTGCCAGCAGTTCCCGGACTAGCGGGAGGGTAGATACGCAGTATTTT. The rearrangement joins TRBV9 to TRBJ2-3; 15 bases are a match to TRBD2. The J segment lost 5 bases and the V segment lost 5 bases, leaving 6 bases of the junction unmatched. Germline V gene data show CDR1 as SGDLS and CDR2 as YYNGEE. This CDR3 is 16 amino acids long.

V and J are TRBV2 and TRBJ2-2; 9 bases align to TRBD1. J was trimmed by 7 bases and V by 6 bases; bases with no gene match: 6. Per the germline V gene, CDR1 is SNHLY and CDR2 is FYNNEI. The CDR3 covers 14 residues. Here the CDR3 reads CASRDRGRGGELFF. The CDR3 coding sequence is TGTGCCAGCAGGGACAGGGGAAGAGGCGGGGAGCTGTTTTTT. The full variable domain, with the rest looked up from reference TRBV2 and TRBJ2-2, is EPEVTQTPSHQVTQMGQEVILRCVPISNHLYFYWYRQILGQKVEFLVSFYNNEISEKSEIFDDQFSVERPDGSNFTLKIRSTKLEDSAMYFCASRDRGRGGELFFGEGSRLTVL.

V gene TRBV28 combines with J gene TRBJ2-7, with D possibly being TRBD1 (8 bases). V was pared by 4 bases and J by 0 bases, with 16 bases between. CDR3 length: 16 residues. Germline CDR1 MDHEN, CDR2 SYDVKM. The CDR3: CASSYRGGPYSYEQYF. For the CDR3, the DNA is TGTGCCAGCAGTTACAGGGGGGGCCCCTACTCCTACGAGCAGTACTTC. The whole variable domain, filled in from reference TRBV28 and TRBJ2-7, reads DVKVTQSSRYLVKRTGEKVFLECVQDMDHENMFWYRQDPGLGLRLIYFSYDVKMKEKGDIPEGYSVSREKKERFSLILESASTNQTSMYLCASSYRGGPYSYEQYFGPGTRLTVT.

The rearrangement links TRBV27 to TRBJ1-1, with D unresolved. This CDR3 spans 11 amino acids. Trimming shortened V by 6 bases and J by 9 bases, and 11 bases separated the two germline ends. The germline gives CDR1 MNHEY, CDR2 SMNVEV (reference sequence). In DNA, the CDR3 is TGTGCCAGCAGGTTTCTTTCAAAAGCTTTCTTT. This gives the protein CASRFLSKAFF.

This chain links TRBV5-1 with TRBJ2-1, with D tentatively TRBD2 (5 bases). The CDR3 has 14 residues. V gave up 4 bases and J gave up 5 bases, with 13 bases separating them. Looked up from germline, CDR1 is SGHRS and CDR2 is YFSETQ. CDR3 DNA sequence: TGCGCCAGCAGCATGACTACTGAACACAATGAGCAGTTCTTC. As protein: CASSMTTEHNEQFF. Full variable domain (missing parts from reference TRBV5-1 and TRBJ2-1): KAGVTQTPRYLIKTRGQQVTLSCSPISGHRSVSWYQQTPGQGLQFLFEYFSETQRNKGNFPGRFSGRQFSNSRSEMNVSTLELGDSALYLCASSMTTEHNEQFFGPGTRLTVL.

CDR3 bases: TGTGCCAGTAGCCCCCCAGGGATGAACACTGAAGCTTTCTTT. Translating gives CASSPPGMNTEAFF. The gene calls are TRBV19 and TRBJ1-1; D is perhaps TRBD1 (5 bases). CDR3 length: 14 amino acids. Germline CDR1 LNHDA, CDR2 SQIVND (reference sequence). V was trimmed by 6 bases and J by 0 bases, leaving 11 bases between them. The whole variable domain, filled in from reference TRBV19 and TRBJ1-1, reads DGGITQSPKYLFRKEGQNVTLSCEQNLNHDAMYWYRQDPGQGLRLIYYSQIVNDFQKGDIAEGYSVSREKKESFPLTVTSAQKNPTAFYLCASSPPGMNTEAFFGQGTRLTVV.

CDR3 in amino acids: CASSPVPGQGTYEQYF. CDR3 nucleotides: TGTGCCAGCTCACCAGTCCCGGGACAGGGAACCTACGAGCAGTACTTC. The rearrangement links TRBV18 to TRBJ2-7; TRBD1 matches 9 bases. The CDR3 spans 16 residues. The germline V gene encodes CDR1 KGHSH and CDR2 LQKENI. V lost 2 bases, J lost 2 bases, and 7 bases stayed unmatched.

The chain joins TRBV5-1 to TRBJ1-1; D gene ambiguous. V was trimmed by 6 bases and J by 4 bases, leaving 22 bases between them. The CDR3 totals 16 residues. In germline, CDR1 is SGHRS, CDR2 YFSETQ. The CDR3 sequence: CASTDPGSPWGTEAFF. As DNA, the CDR3 is TGCGCCAGCACCGACCCAGGTTCTCCATGGGGCACTGAAGCTTTCTTT.

This rearrangement joins TRBV9 to TRBJ1-1; 11 bases are shared with TRBD1. The CDR3 has 15 amino acids. Germline V gene data show CDR1 as SGDLS and CDR2 as YYNGEE. V lost 4 bases to trimming and J lost 4 bases; unmatched junction nucleotides: 6. As DNA, the CDR3 is TGTGCCAGCAGCACGGGGGACAGGGGGTCCACTGAAGCTTTCTTT. Translation: CASSTGDRGSTEAFF.